This T cell receptor (beta chain) was recorded in a study of early stage breast cancer tumors. About the research overall: About 70% of the 16 invasive tumors were ER+, PR+ and HER2-.

The CDR3 is made up of 13 amino acids. The V end lost 2 bases, the J end lost 6 bases, and 10 bases lay between the germline ends. The V gene's germline CDR1 is SGHTA and CDR2 FQGNSA. Generated by immunoSEQ multiplex PCR, the TCRdb table keeps only in-frame clones and is missing some. The data show about 72,000 clones, approximately 79% seen once. The clonotype was recovered from a person aged 60 to 70 with breast cancer. J is TRBJ2-5 and V is TRBV7-2, with D unresolved. The sequenced sample consisted of blood. The CDR3 sequence: CASSLLLEKTQYF. Written as DNA, the CDR3 is TGTGCCAGCAGCTTATTGCTGGAGAAGACCCAGTACTTC.